The present entry profiles one TCR beta chain with its context. The data were taken from a study of shared clonotypes between healthy human individuals. Study-wide context: The donor pool was made up of two women and a few men aged 18 to 49. Used for every donor were three CD4 naive, three CD4 memory, two CD8 naive and one CD8 memory plate.

Sequencing was performed with immunoSEQ multiplex PCR; in TCRdb, only in-frame clones are kept and a portion is missing. The data show about 510,000 clones, with less than 96% seen just once and less than 0.06% held by the top ten. The clonotype comes from a woman aged 25 to 39 in good health. Sequenced: naive CD4+ T cells sorted from blood. Stated subset: CD45RA+ positively selected.

CDR3 residues: CASCTIIPGKTYGYTF. CDR3 DNA: TGTGCCAGCTGCACCATCATACCAGGAAAGACCTATGGCTACACCTTC. This chain joins TRBV5-7 and TRBJ1-2; D is uncertain. TRBV5-7 is reported as an ORF; its role is uncertain. The CDR3 has 16 amino acids. The V and J ends lost 7 bases and 4 bases respectively, with 23 bases between them.